The 26 T cell receptor beta chains presented below share a single source sample, sequenced in a study of cytomegalovirus exposure and HLA in healthy donors. Amplification used 60 Vbeta primers and 13 Jbeta primers. Here immunoSEQ multiplex PCR was the method, and the copy in TCRdb shows in-frame clones only, minus some. The sample contains some 97,000 clones, around 84% of which appear only once. Sequencing was performed on PBMCs. These receptors were collected from a woman younger than 30 in good health and CMV-seronegative.

The V gene is TRBV11-2, the J gene TRBJ2-3; a weak D match, TRBD2 (6 bases). This CDR3 is built from 16 residues. The germline V and J ends were trimmed by 6 bases and 0 bases, with 16 bases remaining between them. The germline V gene has CDR1 SGHAT and CDR2 FQNNGV. DNA of the CDR3: TGTGCCAGCAGTCCCCTGGGACTTTTTAGCACAGATACGCAGTATTTT. It specifies CASSPLGLFSTDTQYF.

There are a few counts of this clone. The J gene is TRBJ1-2, the V gene TRBV7-2, with 8 positions matching TRBD1. The germline V gene encodes CDR1 SGHTA and CDR2 FQGNSA. CDR3 length equals 13 residues. Losses at the gene ends were 11 bases for V and 4 bases for J; bases not matched to a gene: 9. The CDR3 reads CAETRGQSYGYTF. CDR3 DNA: TGTGCCGAGACCAGGGGGCAATCCTATGGCTACACCTTC. Complete variable domain (other parts from reference TRBV7-2 and TRBJ1-2): GAGVSQSPSNKVTEKGKDVELRCDPISGHTALYWYRQSLGQGLEFLIYFQGNSAPDKSGLPSDRFSAERTGGSVSTLTIQRTQQEDSAVYLCAETRGQSYGYTFGSGTRLTVV.

This clone was seen a single time. The V call is TRBV18, the J call TRBJ2-6; 7 bases line up with TRBD1. V gave up 2 bases and J gave up 0 bases; unmatched junction bases: 16. CDR1 and CDR2 (germline): KGHSH, LQKENI. The CDR3 has 21 amino acids. CDR3 protein: CASSPRALTGDSTSGANVLTF. CDR3 DNA: TGTGCCAGCTCACCAAGGGCACTAACCGGGGACAGCACCTCTGGGGCCAACGTCCTGACTTTC.

The chain has TRBV6-5 and TRBJ2-5; D is ambiguous. The DNA end is a closer match to TRBJ2-7, so the J assignment may be wrong. The germline CDR1 and CDR2 sequences are MNHEY and SVGAGI. The CDR3 is 14 residues long. The CDR3 DNA follows: TGTGCCAGCAGTCAGGCAGCTGGGCCCTACGAGCAGTACTTC. It codes for CASSQAAGPYEQYF.

The chain is built from TRBV25-1 and TRBJ2-7; 10 bases match TRBD1. V lost 5 bases to trimming and J lost 0 bases; unmatched junction nucleotides: 4. CDR3 size: 15 residues. CDR1 is MGHDK and CDR2 is SYGVNS in the germline V gene. The CDR3 is CASSHGTGVSYEQYF. The CDR3 DNA sequence: TGTGCCAGCAGTCACGGGACAGGGGTCTCCTACGAGCAGTACTTC.

The chain combines TRBV4-2 with TRBJ2-6; maybe TRBD2 (6 bases). The V gene lost 4 bases and the J gene lost 4 bases, with 11 bases spanning the gap. CDR1 LGHNA and CDR2 YNFKEQ come from the germline V gene. The CDR3 runs 15 residues. The CDR3 here is CASSPAGSGANVLTF. In DNA form, the CDR3 reads TGTGCCAGCAGCCCCGCGGGATCCGGGGCCAACGTCCTGACTTTC.

This clone was observed once. This chain uses TRBV11-3 with TRBJ2-3, with a possible D match to TRBD1 (5 bases). V lost 3 bases and J lost 2, with 9 bases in between. In germline, CDR1 is SGHNT, CDR2 YENEEA. The CDR3 has 14 amino acids. CDR3 sequence (DNA): TGTGCCAGCAGCTTCAACAGGTACACAGATACGCAGTATTTT. Its protein is CASSFNRYTDTQYF.

This clone was observed a handful of times. The identical CDR3 is also encoded by other nucleotide sequences in the sample. The chain uses TRBV6-4 and TRBJ2-3, with 7 bases aligning to TRBD1. The length of the CDR3 is 13 residues. The V gene end was trimmed by 3 bases and the J gene end by 6 bases; junction bases not matched to a gene: 3. Looked up from germline, CDR1 is MRHNA and CDR2 is SNTAGT. The CDR3 loop reads CASSETGQDTQYF. CDR3 in DNA: TGTGCCAGCAGTGAGACAGGGCAGGATACGCAGTATTTT.

This chain links TRBV13 with TRBJ1-2; 9 nucleotides match TRBD1. This CDR3 has 15 residues. J lost 5 bases, V lost 0 bases, and 4 bases had no gene match. Germline CDR1 PRHDT, CDR2 FYEKMQ (reference sequence). The CDR3 here is CASSLGPGQGYGYTF. For the CDR3, the DNA is TGTGCCAGCAGCTTAGGACCGGGACAGGGTTATGGCTACACCTTC. Together with reference TRBV13 and TRBJ1-2, the CDR3 gives the full variable domain: AAGVIQSPRHLIKEKRETATLKCYPIPRHDTVYWYQQGPGQDPQFLISFYEKMQSDKGSIPDRFSAQQFSDYHSELNMSSLELGDSALYFCASSLGPGQGYGYTFGSGTRLTVV.

The CDR3 sequence is CASSGSSYEQYF. In nucleotides, the CDR3 is TGTGCCAGCTCCGGGTCATCCTACGAGCAGTACTTC. The rearrangement uses TRBV28 and TRBJ2-5; no firm D call. The better agreement between TRBJ2-7 and the DNA end casts doubt on the J call. The CDR3 loop spans 12 amino acids. Germline CDR1 MDHEN, CDR2 SYDVKM.

The sample holds one count of this clone. This rearrangement joins TRBV27 to TRBJ2-5; D is perhaps TRBD2 (5 bases). V shed 8 bases and J shed 1 base, with 8 bases lying between them. The CDR3 loop spans 12 amino acids. From germline, CDR1 is MNHEY and CDR2 SMNVEV (reference sequence). CDR3 sequence (DNA): TGTGCCAGCGGACTGCTCCAAGAGACCCAGTACTTC. It is translated as CASGLLQETQYF.

The V gene is TRBV28, the J gene TRBJ2-1, with 7 bases that match TRBD1. The V segment lost 8 bases and the J segment 10 bases; nucleotides outside the gene matches: 5. The CDR3 covers 11 residues. Germline V lookup: CDR1 MDHEN, CDR2 SYDVKM. The CDR3 DNA is TGTGCCAGCGTAAAGGGGGCAGAGCAGTTCTTC. This gives the protein CASVKGAEQFF.

The chain uses TRBV10-3 and TRBJ2-7, with TRBD2 as a possible D gene (6 bases). This CDR3 is built from 14 residues. Germline V CDR1 and CDR2: ENHRY, SYGVKD. Trimming stripped 4 bases from V and 2 bases from J, with 12 bases between. The CDR3 nucleotides read TGTGCCATCAGTGGGGGGGAGGTCCCCTACGAGCAGTACTTC. This translates into CAISGGEVPYEQYF.

This rearrangement joins TRBV6-1 to TRBJ2-5; TRBD1 matches 8 bases. J was trimmed by 4 bases and V by 1 base; bases with no gene match: 8. The CDR3 sequence is 16 residues long. The germline CDR1 and CDR2 sequences are MNHNS and SASEGT. CDR3 residues: CASSEGAGGSGETQYF. CDR3 nucleotide sequence: TGTGCCAGCAGTGAAGGAGCAGGGGGCTCAGGAGAGACCCAGTACTTC.

V gene TRBV28 combines with J gene TRBJ1-1; 9 positions agree with TRBD1. This CDR3 has 13 residues. J lost 14 bases, V lost 4 bases, and 11 bases had no gene match. The V gene's germline CDR1 is MDHEN and CDR2 SYDVKM. The CDR3 here is CASSSSTGTGTFF. The CDR3 bases are TGTGCCAGCAGTTCATCTACCGGGACAGGGACCTTCTTT.

This chain connects TRBV5-5 to TRBJ2-4; 7 nucleotides align to TRBD2. Germline V lookup: CDR1 SGHKS, CDR2 YYEKEE (reference sequence). Losses at the gene ends were 3 bases for V and 0 bases for J; bases not matched to a gene: 12. The CDR3 totals 18 residues. The CDR3, as DNA: TGTGCCAGCAGCTCCCTATCTAGCGGACAATTAGCCAAAAACATTCAGTACTTC. Protein: CASSSLSSGQLAKNIQYF. The full variable domain, completed using reference TRBV5-5 and TRBJ2-4, is DAGVTQSPTHLIKTRGQQVTLRCSPISGHKSVSWYQQVLGQGPQFIFQYYEKEERGRGNFPDRFSARQFPNYSSELNVNALLLGDSALYLCASSSLSSGQLAKNIQYFGAGTRLSVL.

In regard to this clone: A junction boundary mismatches the germline segment, possibly from a read error. V gene TRBV19 combines with J gene TRBJ1-6; no clear D gene. This CDR3 contains 15 residues. Germline lookup yields CDR1 LNHDA and CDR2 SQIVND (reference sequence). CDR3 amino acids: CASSRQGNGNSPLHF. The CDR3 coding sequence is TGTGCCAGTAGTAGACAAGGGAACGGGAATTCCCCCCTCCACTTT. The variable domain in full, completed from reference TRBV19 and TRBJ1-6, reads DGGITQSPKYLFRKEGQNVTLSCEQNLNHDAMYWYRQDPGQGLRLIYYSQIVNDFQKGDIAEGYSVSREKKESFPLTVTSAQKNPTAFYLCASSRQGNGNSPLHFGNGTRLTVT.

The rearrangement uses TRBV7-8 and TRBJ1-1; TRBD1 aligns across 9 bases. With 4 bases clipped from V and 4 bases from J, the junction kept 13 bases outside the gene matches. The germline CDR1 and CDR2 sequences are SGHVS and FQNEAQ. The CDR3 contains 17 residues. The CDR3 spells CASSWKQGAPSFTEAFF. In DNA, the CDR3 is TGTGCCAGCAGCTGGAAACAGGGGGCGCCGTCCTTCACTGAAGCTTTCTTT.

This clone came up once. V usage is TRBV7-2 and J usage is TRBJ2-7; 10 bases fit TRBD1. This CDR3 has 15 amino acids. After removal of 5 bases from V and 6 bases from J, the junction contained 10 bases not matched to a gene. Germline-derived CDR1 and CDR2 are SGHTA and FQGNSA. This CDR3 reads CASSPRGTGVFEQYF. The CDR3 bases are TGTGCCAGCAGCCCCCGGGGGACAGGGGTTTTCGAGCAGTACTTC.

This clone was detected once. The chain employs TRBV11-2 and TRBJ2-3, with D possibly being TRBD2 (6 bases). V gave up 4 bases and J gave up 0 bases, with 17 bases separating them. CDR3 size: 17 residues. Germline V CDR1 and CDR2: SGHAT, FQNNGV. In DNA, the CDR3 is TGTGCCAGCAGCTCCACGCTAGCGCAACCTAGCACAGATACGCAGTATTTT. It encodes CASSSTLAQPSTDTQYF. Full variable domain (missing parts from reference TRBV11-2 and TRBJ2-3): EAGVAQSPRYKIIEKRQSVAFWCNPISGHATLYWYQQILGQGPKLLIQFQNNGVVDDSQLPKDRFSAERLKGVDSTLKIQPAKLEDSAVYLCASSSTLAQPSTDTQYFGPGTRLTVL.

This clone was counted a single time. The chain employs TRBV12-5 and TRBJ2-5, with D tentatively TRBD1 (5 bases). In germline, CDR1 is LGHNT, CDR2 FRNRAP. This CDR3 contains 16 residues. V lost 5 bases, J lost 5 bases, and 21 bases lay in between. The CDR3 is CASGNEVLGPGETQYF. CDR3 bases: TGTGCTAGTGGTAACGAGGTTCTGGGGCCAGGGGAGACCCAGTACTTC. The whole variable domain, filled in from reference TRBV12-5 and TRBJ2-5, reads DARVTQTPRHKVTEMGQEVTMRCQPILGHNTVFWYRQTMMQGLELLAYFRNRAPLDDSGMPKDRFSAEMPDATLATLKIQPSEPRDSAVYFCASGNEVLGPGETQYFGPGTRLLVL.

This clone was recorded only once. V is TRBV19 and J is TRBJ2-1; TRBD2 might be the D (5 bases). The CDR3 spans 13 residues. Germline V gene lookup returns CDR1 LNHDA and CDR2 SQIVND (reference sequence). V gave up 5 bases and J gave up 9 bases, with 14 bases separating them. The CDR3, as DNA: TGTGCCAGTAGTCCCCTGGGTGGGAGTGAGCAGTTCTTC. Its protein is CASSPLGGSEQFF. Looking up the rest from reference TRBV19 and TRBJ2-1 gives the full variable domain: DGGITQSPKYLFRKEGQNVTLSCEQNLNHDAMYWYRQDPGQGLRLIYYSQIVNDFQKGDIAEGYSVSREKKESFPLTVTSAQKNPTAFYLCASSPLGGSEQFFGPGTRLTVL.

The genes are TRBV19 and TRBJ2-7; 8 nucleotides line up with TRBD2. Per the germline V gene, CDR1 is LNHDA and CDR2 is SQIVND (reference sequence). The CDR3 consists of 15 residues. The junction had 8 bases not matched to a gene; V was cut back by 5 bases and J by 2 bases. The DNA of the CDR3 is TGTGCCAGTAGTGTTGCGGGGGGTAAAACCTACGAGCAGTACTTC. Translation: CASSVAGGKTYEQYF.

The chain uses TRBV28 and TRBJ1-4; 7 bases are shared with TRBD1. CDR3 length: 14 amino acids. Losses at the gene ends were 4 bases for V and 5 bases for J; bases not matched to a gene: 4. Germline lookup yields CDR1 MDHEN and CDR2 SYDVKM. The CDR3 DNA sequence: TGTGCCAGCAGTTCTGACAGGGAGAATGAAAAACTGTTTTTT. Residues: CASSSDRENEKLFF.

The rearrangement uses TRBV28 and TRBJ2-7, with 8 positions matching TRBD1. The V segment lost 10 bases and the J segment 4 bases; nucleotides outside the gene matches: 12. Germline V gene sequence: CDR1 MDHEN, CDR2 SYDVKM. CDR3 length: 14 amino acids. CDR3 loop: CATTGVFLGYEQYF. The CDR3, as DNA: TGTGCCACGACAGGGGTATTCTTAGGGTACGAGCAGTACTTC.

The rearrangement links TRBV7-2 to TRBJ2-7; 7 bases align to TRBD2. CDR1 SGHTA and CDR2 FQGNSA come from the germline V gene. V dropped 5 bases and J dropped 2; count of bases not matched to a gene: 9. The CDR3 has 15 residues. CDR3 in DNA: TGTGCCAGCAGCAGAGGGCGGGGGTATACCTACGAGCAGTACTTC. Its protein product is CASSRGRGYTYEQYF.